The T cell receptor beta chain described here comes from a study of T cells in Graves' hyperthyroidism and ophthalmopathy. It was RNA transcripts that yielded the amplified TCR beta CDR3 regions. Initially, a first-round RT-PCR of the TCR CDR3 employed the HTBI primer set. TCRdb reprocessed the multiplex PCR reads via MiXCR and lists one record per CDR3 protein. The table lists around 280,000 distinct CDR3 sequences, roughly 15% of them singletons. This clonotype was seen at least ten times. The CDR3 totals 16 residues. V lost 3 bases to trimming and J lost 2 bases; unmatched junction nucleotides: 7. Looked up from germline, CDR1 is MDHEN and CDR2 is SYDVKM.

This chain links TRBV28 with TRBJ1-5, with 7 bases matching TRBD1. The sequence was collected from a woman aged 40 to 50 with Graves' hyperthyroidism. Material: blood. The CDR3 spells CASSLEGGFGNQPQHF. In nucleotides, the CDR3 is TGTGCCAGCAGTTTGGAAGGGGGCTTCGGCAATCAGCCCCAGCATTTT.